What follows are 4 T cell receptor beta chains derived from one specimen sequenced in a study of blood T cell repertoires in COVID-19. The data were produced by immunoSEQ multiplex PCR, yet TCRdb's version contains in-frame clones alone and is incomplete. In the table there are approximately 110,000 clones, approximately 81% of which are singletons. Specimen: peripheral blood. The receptors were gathered from a man aged 80 or over with COVID-19, enrolled during active disease.

The V gene is TRBV10-3, the J gene TRBJ2-2, with 10 bases identical to TRBD2. CDR3 length equals 15 residues. Trimming removed 5 bases from V and 3 bases from J; junction bases left unmatched: 3. In germline, CDR1 is ENHRY, CDR2 SYGVKD. The DNA of the CDR3 is TGTGCCATCAGTAGTCTAGCGGGGGACACCGGGGAGCTGTTTTTT. It is translated as CAISSLAGDTGELFF.

This clone was recorded once. The gene calls are TRBV5-1 and TRBJ1-4, with D unresolved. Per germline, CDR1 SGHRS and CDR2 YFSETQ. Trimming shortened V by 3 bases and J by 7 bases, and 16 bases separated the two germline ends. This CDR3 region has 15 residues. The CDR3 region is CASSYSGSGGEKLFF. The CDR3 coding sequence is TGCGCCAGCAGCTACTCTGGGTCCGGCGGTGAAAAACTGTTTTTT.

CDR3 loop: CAIARDRGEGGYTF. The CDR3 nucleotides are TGTGCCATCGCCCGGGACAGGGGTGAGGGTGGCTACACCTTC. This rearrangement joins TRBV10-3 to TRBJ1-2, with 10 bases that match TRBD1. The CDR3 has 14 amino acids. The V segment lost 8 bases and the J segment 7 bases; nucleotides outside the gene matches: 10. Germline CDR1 ENHRY, CDR2 SYGVKD.

The V gene is TRBV7-8, the J gene TRBJ1-5, with 11 bases identical to TRBD1. The junction had 3 bases not matched to a gene; V was cut back by 1 base and J by 4 bases. The CDR3 consists of 16 residues. CDR1 is SGHVS and CDR2 is FQNEAQ in the germline V gene. CDR3 bases: TGTGCCAGCAGCTTAGTCGGGACAGGGGGAAATCAGCCCCAGCATTTT. Encoded protein: CASSLVGTGGNQPQHF.